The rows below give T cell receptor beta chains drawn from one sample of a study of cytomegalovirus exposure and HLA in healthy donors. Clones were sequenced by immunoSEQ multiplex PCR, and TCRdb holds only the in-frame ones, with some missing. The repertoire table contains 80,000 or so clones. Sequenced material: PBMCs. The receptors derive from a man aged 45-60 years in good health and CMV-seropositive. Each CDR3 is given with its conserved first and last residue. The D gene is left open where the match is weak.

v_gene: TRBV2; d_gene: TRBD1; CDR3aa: CASSPGQVDGELFF
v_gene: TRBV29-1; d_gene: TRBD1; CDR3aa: CSALYGTGETQYF
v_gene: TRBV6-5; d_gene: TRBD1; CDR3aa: CASSTGTGVGELFF
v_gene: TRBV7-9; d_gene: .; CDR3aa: CAPSLGLRTDRTNYGYTF
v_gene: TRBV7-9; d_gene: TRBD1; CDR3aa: CASRQQGSLANVLTF
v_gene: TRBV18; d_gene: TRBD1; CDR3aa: CASSGGQGPYYEQYF
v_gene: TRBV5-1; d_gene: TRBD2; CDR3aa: CASSLAETSGADFTDTQYF
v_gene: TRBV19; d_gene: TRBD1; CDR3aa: CASTDRPISGNTIYF
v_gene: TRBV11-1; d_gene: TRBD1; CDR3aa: CASSLRDRGPGELFF
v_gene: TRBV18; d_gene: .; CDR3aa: CASSPPSAYEQYF
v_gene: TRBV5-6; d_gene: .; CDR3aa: CASSLSGTGELFF
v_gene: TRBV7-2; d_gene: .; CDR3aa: CASSLAPTGSNQPQHF
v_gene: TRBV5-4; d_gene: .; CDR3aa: CASSRLEDHSYEQYF
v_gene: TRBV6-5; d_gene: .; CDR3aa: CASSDNSGEGAQYF
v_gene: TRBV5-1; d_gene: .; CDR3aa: CASSRDTSTDTQYF
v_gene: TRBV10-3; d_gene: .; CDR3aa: CAISEVAGFYGYTF
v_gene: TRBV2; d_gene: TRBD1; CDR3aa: CASSRDRDATGELFF
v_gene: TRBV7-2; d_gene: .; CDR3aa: CASSLQRAYTGELFF
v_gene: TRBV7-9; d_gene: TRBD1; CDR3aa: CASSGDRIHEQFF
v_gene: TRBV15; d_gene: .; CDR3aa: CATSSGGRGTDTQYF
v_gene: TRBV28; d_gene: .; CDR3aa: CASSYTPVTQYF
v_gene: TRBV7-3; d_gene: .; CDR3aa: CASSPHRGGSNEQFF
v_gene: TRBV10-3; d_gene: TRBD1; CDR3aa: CAISTGTGYGYTF
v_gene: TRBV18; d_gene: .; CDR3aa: CASSPGGALNTEAFF
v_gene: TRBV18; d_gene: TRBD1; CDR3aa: CASSTTGGDYGYTF
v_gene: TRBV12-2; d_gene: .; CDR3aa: CASRLKDSRITGELFF
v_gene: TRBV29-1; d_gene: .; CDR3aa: CSVGRQPNTEAFF
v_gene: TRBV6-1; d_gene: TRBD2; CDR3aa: CASSDQGSGSYYEQYF
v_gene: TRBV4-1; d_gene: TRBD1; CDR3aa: CASSRGQDNYGYTF
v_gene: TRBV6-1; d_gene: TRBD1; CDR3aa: CASLDPGQGHYGYTF
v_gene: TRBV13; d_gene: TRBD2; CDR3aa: CASSLGGLAPSTDTQYF
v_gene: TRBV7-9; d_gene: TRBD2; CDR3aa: CASRPGTSGNEQFF
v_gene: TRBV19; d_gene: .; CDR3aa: CASSPPAFTMNTEAFF
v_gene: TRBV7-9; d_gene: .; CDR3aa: CAGRKILRDQETQYF
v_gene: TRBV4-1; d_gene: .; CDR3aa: CASTRQVEGGELFF
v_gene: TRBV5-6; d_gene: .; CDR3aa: CASSFEGGASTDTQYF
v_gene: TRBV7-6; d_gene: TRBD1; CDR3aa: CASSRTGFPHGYTF
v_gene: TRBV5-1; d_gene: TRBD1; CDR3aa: CASSDGTGGADTQYF
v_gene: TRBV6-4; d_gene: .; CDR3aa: CASSEQSAIEQFF
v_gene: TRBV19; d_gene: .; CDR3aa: CASSIGRLRTAMYYGYTF
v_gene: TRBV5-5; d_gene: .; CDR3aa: CASSLTTGDNEQFF
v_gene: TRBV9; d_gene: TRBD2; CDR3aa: CASSKAGAQETQYF
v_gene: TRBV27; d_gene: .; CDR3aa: CASSLRGGISYEQYF
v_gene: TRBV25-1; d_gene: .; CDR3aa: CASSAGGAGWSEKLFF
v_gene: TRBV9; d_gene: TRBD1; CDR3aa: CASSPGGTGYEQYF
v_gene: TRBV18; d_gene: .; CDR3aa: CASSPIQAETQYF